This TCR beta chain originates from a study of control samples from healthy donors and cancer patients. Method: immunoSEQ multiplex PCR; TCRdb's copy keeps in-frame clones and lacks some. The repertoire holds 85,000 to 90,000 clones, with 70% to 90% as singletons. The CDR3 covers 15 residues. In germline, CDR1 is SQVTM, CDR2 ANQGSEA. Trimming stripped 2 bases from V and 6 bases from J, with 16 bases between. The receptor was isolated from a middle-aged woman in good health. The sequencing sample was made of blood. The V gene is TRBV29-1, the J gene TRBJ2-2; D uncertain. CDR3 loop: CSVETPGSASGELFF. The CDR3 bases are TGCAGCGTTGAAACCCCTGGGTCCGCGTCCGGGGAGCTGTTTTTT.